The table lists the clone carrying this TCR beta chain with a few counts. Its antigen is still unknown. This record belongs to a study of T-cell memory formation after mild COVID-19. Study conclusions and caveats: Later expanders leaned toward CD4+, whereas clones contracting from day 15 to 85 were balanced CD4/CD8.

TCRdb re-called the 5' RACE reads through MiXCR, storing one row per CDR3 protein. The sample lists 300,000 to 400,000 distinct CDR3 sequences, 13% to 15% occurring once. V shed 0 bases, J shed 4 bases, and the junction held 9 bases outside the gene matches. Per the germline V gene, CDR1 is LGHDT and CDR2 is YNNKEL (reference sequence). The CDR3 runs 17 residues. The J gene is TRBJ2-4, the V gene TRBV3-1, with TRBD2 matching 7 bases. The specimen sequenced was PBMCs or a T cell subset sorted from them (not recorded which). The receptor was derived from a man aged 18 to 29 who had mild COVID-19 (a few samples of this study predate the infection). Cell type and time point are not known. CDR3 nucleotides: TGTGCCAGCAGCCAAGATAAACTAGCGCCGCCTAAAAACATTCAGTACTTC. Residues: CASSQDKLAPPKNIQYF.